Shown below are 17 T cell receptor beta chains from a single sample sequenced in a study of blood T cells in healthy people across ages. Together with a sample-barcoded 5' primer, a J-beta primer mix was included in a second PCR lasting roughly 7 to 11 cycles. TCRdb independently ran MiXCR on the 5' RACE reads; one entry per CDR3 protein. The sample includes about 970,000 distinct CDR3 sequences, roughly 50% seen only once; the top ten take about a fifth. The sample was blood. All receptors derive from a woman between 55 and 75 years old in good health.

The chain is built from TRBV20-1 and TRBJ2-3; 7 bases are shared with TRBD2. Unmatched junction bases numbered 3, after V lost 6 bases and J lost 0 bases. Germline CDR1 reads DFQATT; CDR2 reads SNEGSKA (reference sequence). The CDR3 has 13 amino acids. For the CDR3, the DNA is TGCAGTGCCCTAGCGGCTAGCACAGATACGCAGTATTTT. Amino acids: CSALAASTDTQYF.

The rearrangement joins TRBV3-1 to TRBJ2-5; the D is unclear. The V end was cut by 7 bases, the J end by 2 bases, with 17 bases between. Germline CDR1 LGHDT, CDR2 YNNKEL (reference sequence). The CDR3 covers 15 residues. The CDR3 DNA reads TGTGCCAGCACCCTACTCACGGACGTTCAAGAGACCCAGTACTTC. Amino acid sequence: CASTLLTDVQETQYF.

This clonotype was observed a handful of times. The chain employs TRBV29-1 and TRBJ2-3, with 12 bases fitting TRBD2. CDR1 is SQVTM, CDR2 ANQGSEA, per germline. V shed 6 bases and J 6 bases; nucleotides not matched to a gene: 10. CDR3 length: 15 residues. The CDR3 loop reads CSVARLAGDHDTQYF. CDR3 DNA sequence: TGCAGCGTCGCAAGACTAGCGGGAGATCACGATACGCAGTATTTT.

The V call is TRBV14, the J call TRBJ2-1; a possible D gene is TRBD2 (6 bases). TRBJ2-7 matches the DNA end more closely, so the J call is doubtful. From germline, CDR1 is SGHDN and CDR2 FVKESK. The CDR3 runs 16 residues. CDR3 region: CASSQDLGLASYEQYF. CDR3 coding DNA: TGTGCCAGCAGCCAAGATCTTGGCCTAGCGTCATACGAGCAGTACTTC.

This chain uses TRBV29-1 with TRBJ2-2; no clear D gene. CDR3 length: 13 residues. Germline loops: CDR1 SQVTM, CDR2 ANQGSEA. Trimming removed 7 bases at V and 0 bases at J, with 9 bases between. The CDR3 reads CSGRSANTGELFF. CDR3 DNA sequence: TGCAGCGGCCGCAGCGCGAACACCGGGGAGCTGTTTTTT.

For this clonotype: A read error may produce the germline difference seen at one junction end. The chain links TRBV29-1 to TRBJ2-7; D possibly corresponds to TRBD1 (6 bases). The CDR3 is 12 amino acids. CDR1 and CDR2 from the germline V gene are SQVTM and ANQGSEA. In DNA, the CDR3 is TGCAACGTTCTGCAGGGGTCGGGCGAGCAGTACTTC. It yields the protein CNVLQGSGEQYF.

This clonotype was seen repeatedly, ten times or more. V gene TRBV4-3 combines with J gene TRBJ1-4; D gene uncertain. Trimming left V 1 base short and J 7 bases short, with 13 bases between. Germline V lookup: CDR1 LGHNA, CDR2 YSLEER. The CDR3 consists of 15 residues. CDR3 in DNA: TGCGCCAGCAGCCAAGTATCAGGCCGGCCTGAAAAACTGTTTTTT. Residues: CASSQVSGRPEKLFF.

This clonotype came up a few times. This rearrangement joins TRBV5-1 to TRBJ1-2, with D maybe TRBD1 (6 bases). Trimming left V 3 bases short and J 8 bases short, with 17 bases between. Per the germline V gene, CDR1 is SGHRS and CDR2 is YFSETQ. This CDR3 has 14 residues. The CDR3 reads CASSSQEGGRGYTF. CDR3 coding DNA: TGCGCCAGCAGCTCACAGGAGGGGGGGAGAGGCTACACCTTC.

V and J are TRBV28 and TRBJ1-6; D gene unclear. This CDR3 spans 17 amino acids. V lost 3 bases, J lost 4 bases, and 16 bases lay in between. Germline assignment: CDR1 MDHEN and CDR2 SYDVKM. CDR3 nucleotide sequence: TGTGCCAGCAGTTTGGTCGGAGGAAACACATATAATTCACCCCTCCACTTT. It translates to CASSLVGGNTYNSPLHF.

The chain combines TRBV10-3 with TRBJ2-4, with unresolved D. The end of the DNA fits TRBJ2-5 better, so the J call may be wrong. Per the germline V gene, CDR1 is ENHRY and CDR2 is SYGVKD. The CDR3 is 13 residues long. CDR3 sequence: CAISVRAEETQYF. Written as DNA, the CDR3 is TGTGCCATCAGTGTTAGGGCAGAGGAGACCCAGTACTTC.

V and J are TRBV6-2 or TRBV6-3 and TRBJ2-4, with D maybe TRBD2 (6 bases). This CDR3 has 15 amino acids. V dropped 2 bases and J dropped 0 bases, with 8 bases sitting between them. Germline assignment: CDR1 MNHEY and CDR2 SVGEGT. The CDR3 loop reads CASSYQGLAKNIQYF. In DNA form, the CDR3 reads TGTGCCAGCAGTTACCAGGGACTAGCCAAAAACATTCAGTACTTC.

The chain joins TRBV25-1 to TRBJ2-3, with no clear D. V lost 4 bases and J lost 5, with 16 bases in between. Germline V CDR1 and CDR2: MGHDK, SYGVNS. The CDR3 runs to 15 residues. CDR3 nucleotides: TGTGCCAGCAGTGTCCGTAGATCCCTTGGAGATACGCAGTATTTT. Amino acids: CASSVRRSLGDTQYF.

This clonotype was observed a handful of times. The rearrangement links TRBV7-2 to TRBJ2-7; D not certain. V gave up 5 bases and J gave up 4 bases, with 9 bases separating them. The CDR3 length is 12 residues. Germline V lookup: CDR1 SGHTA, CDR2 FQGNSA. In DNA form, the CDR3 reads TGTGCCAGCAGCCCCCTCAGATACGAGCAGTACTTC. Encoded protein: CASSPLRYEQYF.

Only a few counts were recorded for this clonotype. Here the CDR3 reads CASSQVRENIQYF. CDR3 DNA sequence: TGCGCCAGCAGCCAAGTCCGGGAAAACATTCAGTACTTC. This chain uses TRBV4-1 with TRBJ2-4; D is unclear. This CDR3 is 13 amino acids long. Germline V gene sequence: CDR1 MGHRA, CDR2 YSYEKL. V was shortened by 1 base and J by 5 bases, with 6 bases between the two germline ends.

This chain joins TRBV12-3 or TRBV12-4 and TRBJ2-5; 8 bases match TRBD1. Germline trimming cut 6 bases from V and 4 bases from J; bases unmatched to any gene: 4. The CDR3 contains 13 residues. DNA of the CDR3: TGTGCCAGCAGGGACAGGGTCGGAGAGACCCAGTACTTC. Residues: CASRDRVGETQYF.

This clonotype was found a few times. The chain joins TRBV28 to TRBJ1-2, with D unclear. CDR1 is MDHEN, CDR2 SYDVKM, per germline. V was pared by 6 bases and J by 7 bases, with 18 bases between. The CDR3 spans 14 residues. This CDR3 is CASSFADPEGGYTF. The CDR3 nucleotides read TGTGCCAGCAGCTTCGCGGACCCGGAGGGTGGCTACACCTTC.

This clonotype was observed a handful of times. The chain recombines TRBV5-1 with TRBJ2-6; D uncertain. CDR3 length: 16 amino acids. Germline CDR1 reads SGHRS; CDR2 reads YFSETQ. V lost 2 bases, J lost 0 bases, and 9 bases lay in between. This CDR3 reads CASSLDGISGANVLTF. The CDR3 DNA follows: TGCGCCAGCAGCTTAGATGGGATCTCTGGGGCCAACGTCCTGACTTTC.